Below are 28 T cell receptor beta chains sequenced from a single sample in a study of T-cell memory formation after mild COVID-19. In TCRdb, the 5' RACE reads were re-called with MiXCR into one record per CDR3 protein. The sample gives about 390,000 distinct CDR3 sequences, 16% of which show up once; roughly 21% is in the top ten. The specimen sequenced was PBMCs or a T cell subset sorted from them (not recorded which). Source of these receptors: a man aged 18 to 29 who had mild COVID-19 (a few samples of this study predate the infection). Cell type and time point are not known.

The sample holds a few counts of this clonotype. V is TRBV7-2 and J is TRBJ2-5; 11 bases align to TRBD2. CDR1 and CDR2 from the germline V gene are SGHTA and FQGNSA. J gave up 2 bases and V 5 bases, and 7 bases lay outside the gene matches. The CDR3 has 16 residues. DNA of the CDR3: TGTGCCAGCAGCCCCGGGACTAGCGGAACACAAGAGACCCAGTACTTC. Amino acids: CASSPGTSGTQETQYF.

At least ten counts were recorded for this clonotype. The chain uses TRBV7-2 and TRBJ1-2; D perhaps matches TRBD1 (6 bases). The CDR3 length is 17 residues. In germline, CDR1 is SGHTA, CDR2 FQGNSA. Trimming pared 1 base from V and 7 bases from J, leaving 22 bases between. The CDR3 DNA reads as TGTGCCAGCAGCTTAGGACAGGAGAGACAGCCGAGAACTGGCTACACCTTC. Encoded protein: CASSLGQERQPRTGYTF.

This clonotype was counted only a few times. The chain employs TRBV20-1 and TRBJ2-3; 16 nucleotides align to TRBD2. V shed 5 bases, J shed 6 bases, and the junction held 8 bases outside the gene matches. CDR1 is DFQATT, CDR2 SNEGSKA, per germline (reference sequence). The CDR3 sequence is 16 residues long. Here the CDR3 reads CSADSGTSGGEDTQYF. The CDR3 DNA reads TGCAGTGCTGACTCCGGGACTAGCGGGGGGGAGGATACGCAGTATTTT.

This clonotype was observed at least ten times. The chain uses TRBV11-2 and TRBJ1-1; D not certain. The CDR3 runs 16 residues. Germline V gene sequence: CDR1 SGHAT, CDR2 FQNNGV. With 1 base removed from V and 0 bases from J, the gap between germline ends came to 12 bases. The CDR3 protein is CASSLVADGMNTEAFF. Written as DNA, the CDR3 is TGTGCCAGCAGCTTAGTGGCGGACGGCATGAACACTGAAGCTTTCTTT. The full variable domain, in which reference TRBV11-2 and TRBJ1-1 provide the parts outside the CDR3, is EAGVAQSPRYKIIEKRQSVAFWCNPISGHATLYWYQQILGQGPKLLIQFQNNGVVDDSQLPKDRFSAERLKGVDSTLKIQPAKLEDSAVYLCASSLVADGMNTEAFFGQGTRLTVV.

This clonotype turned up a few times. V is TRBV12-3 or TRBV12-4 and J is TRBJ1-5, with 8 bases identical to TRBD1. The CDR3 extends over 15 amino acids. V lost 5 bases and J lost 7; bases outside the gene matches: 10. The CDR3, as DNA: TGTGCCAGCAGTGGAGACAGGGGATGGGGCCAGCCCCAGCATTTT. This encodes CASSGDRGWGQPQHF.

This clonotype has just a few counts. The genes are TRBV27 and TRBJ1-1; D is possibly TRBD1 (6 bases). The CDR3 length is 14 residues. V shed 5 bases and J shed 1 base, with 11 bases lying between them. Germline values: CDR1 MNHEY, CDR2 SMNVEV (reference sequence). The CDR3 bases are TGTGCCAGCAGTCCCCAGGGGTGGAACACTGAAGCTTTCTTT. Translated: CASSPQGWNTEAFF.

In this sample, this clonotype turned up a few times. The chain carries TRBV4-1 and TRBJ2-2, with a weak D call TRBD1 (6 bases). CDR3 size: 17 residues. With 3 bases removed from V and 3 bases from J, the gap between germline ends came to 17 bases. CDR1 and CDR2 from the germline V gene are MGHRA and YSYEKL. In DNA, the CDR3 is TGCGCCAGCAGCCACCCCCAGGCCAGGGGTGACACCGGGGAGCTGTTTTTT. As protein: CASSHPQARGDTGELFF.

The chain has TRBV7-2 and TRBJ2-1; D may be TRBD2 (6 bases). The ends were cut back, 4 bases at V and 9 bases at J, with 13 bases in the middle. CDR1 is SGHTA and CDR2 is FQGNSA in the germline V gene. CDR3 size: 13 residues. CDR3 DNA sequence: TGTGCCAGCAGCTCTGTCCCAGCGGGTGAGCAGTTCTTC. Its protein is CASSSVPAGEQFF.

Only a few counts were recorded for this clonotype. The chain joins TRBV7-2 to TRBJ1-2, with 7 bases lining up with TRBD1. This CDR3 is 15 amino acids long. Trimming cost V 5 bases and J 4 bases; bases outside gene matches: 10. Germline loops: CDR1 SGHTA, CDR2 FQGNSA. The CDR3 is CASSQIQGSTYGYTF. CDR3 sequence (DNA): TGTGCCAGCAGCCAGATACAGGGGTCAACCTATGGCTACACCTTC.

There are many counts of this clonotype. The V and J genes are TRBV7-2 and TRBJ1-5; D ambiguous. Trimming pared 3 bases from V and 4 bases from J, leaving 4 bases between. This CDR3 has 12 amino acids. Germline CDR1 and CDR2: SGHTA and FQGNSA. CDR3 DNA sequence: TGTGCCAGCAGCTTTTTTAATCAGCCCCAGCATTTT. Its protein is CASSFFNQPQHF.

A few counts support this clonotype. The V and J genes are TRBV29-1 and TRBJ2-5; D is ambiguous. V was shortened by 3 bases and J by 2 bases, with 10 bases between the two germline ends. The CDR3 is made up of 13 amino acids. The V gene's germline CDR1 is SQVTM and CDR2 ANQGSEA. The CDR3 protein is CSVDRTLQETQYF. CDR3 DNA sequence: TGCAGCGTTGACCGAACACTTCAAGAGACCCAGTACTTC.

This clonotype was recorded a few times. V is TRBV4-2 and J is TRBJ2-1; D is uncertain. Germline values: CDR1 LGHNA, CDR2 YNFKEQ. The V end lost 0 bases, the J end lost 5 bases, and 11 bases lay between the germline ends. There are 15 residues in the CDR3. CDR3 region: CASSQDRPVHNEQFF. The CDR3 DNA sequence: TGTGCCAGCAGCCAAGATAGGCCAGTTCACAATGAGCAGTTCTTC.

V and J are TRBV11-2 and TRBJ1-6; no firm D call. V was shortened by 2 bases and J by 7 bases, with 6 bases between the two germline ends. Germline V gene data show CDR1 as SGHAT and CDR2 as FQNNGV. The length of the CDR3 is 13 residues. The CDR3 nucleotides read TGTGCCAGCAGCTTATTAGAAAATTCACCCCTCCACTTT. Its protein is CASSLLENSPLHF.

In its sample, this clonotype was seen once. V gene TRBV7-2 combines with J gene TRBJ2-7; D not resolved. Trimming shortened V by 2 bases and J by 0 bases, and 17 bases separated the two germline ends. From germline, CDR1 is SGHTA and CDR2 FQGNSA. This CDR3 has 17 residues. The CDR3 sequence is CASSLPDSGQPSYEQYV. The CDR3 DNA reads TGTGCCAGCAGCTTACCCGACTCCGGGCAGCCCTCCTACGAGCAGTACGTC.

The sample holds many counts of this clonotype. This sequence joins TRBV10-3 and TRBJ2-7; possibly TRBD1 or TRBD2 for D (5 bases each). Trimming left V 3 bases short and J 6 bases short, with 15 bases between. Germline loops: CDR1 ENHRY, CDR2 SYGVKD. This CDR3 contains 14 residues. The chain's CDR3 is CAISDTKGRIEQYF. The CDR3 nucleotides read TGTGCCATCAGTGACACTAAGGGACGGATCGAGCAGTACTTC.

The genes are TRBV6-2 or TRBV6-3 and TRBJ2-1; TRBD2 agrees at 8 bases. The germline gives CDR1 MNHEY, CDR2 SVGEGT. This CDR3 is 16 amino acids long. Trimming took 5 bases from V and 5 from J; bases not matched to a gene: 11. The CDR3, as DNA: TGTGCCAGCAGTGCGTCGAGCGGGAGCTCGGACAATGAGCAGTTCTTC. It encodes CASSASSGSSDNEQFF.

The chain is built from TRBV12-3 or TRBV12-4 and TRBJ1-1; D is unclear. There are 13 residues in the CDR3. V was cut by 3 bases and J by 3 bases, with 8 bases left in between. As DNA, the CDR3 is TGTGCCAGCAGTTTGAGAGTCTACACTGAAGCTTTCTTT. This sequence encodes CASSLRVYTEAFF.

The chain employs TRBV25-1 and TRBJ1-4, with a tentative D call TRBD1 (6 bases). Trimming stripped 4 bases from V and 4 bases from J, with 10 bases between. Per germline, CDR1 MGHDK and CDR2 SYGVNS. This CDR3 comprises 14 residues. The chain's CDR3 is CASSGGTRNEKLFF. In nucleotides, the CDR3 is TGTGCCAGCAGTGGGGGGACACGTAATGAAAAACTGTTTTTT.

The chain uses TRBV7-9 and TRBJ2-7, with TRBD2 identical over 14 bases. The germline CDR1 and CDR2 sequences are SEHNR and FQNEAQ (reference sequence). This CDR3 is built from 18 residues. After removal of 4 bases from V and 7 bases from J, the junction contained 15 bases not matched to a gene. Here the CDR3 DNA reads TGTGCCAGCAGCTCCGGGACTAGCGGGAGAGGGTTGCCTTGGGAGCAGTACTTC. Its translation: CASSSGTSGRGLPWEQYF.

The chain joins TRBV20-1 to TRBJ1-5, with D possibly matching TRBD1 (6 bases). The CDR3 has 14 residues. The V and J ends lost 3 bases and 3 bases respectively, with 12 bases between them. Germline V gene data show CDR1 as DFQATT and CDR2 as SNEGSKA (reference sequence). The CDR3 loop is CSARGAAANQPQHF. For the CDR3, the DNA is TGCAGTGCTAGGGGGGCCGCGGCCAATCAGCCCCAGCATTTT.

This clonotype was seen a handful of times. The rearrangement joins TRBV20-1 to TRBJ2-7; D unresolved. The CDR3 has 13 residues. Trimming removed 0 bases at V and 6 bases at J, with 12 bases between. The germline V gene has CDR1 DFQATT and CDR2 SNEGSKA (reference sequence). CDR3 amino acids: CSARDLTPLEQYF. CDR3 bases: TGCAGTGCTAGAGATCTAACGCCCCTCGAGCAGTACTTC.

CDR3 nucleotides: TGCGCCAGCAGCCAAGTCGGTCAGCTAAGAAACACCATATATTTT. Amino acid sequence: CASSQVGQLRNTIYF. The J gene is TRBJ1-3, the V gene TRBV4-1; D remains unclear. The CDR3 loop spans 15 amino acids. Germline assignment: CDR1 MGHRA and CDR2 YSYEKL. Trimming took off 1 base at V and 5 bases at J, with 12 bases between the two ends.

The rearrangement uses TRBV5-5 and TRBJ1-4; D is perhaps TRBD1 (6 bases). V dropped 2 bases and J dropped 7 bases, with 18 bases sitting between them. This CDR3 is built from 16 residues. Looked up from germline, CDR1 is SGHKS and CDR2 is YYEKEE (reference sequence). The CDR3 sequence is CASSFSTGRKGEKLFF. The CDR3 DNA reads TGTGCCAGCAGCTTCTCAACAGGGCGGAAGGGTGAAAAACTGTTTTTT.

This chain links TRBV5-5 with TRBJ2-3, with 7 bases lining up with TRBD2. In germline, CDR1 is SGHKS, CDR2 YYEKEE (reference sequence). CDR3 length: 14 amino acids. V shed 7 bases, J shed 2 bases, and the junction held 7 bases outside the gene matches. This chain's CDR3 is CASAAGVVTDTQYF. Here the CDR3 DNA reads TGTGCCAGCGCGGCGGGGGTGGTCACAGATACGCAGTATTTT.

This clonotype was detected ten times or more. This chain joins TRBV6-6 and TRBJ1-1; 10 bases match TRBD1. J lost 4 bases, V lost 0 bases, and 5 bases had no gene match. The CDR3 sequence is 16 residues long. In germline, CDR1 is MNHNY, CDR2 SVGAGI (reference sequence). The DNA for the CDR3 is TGTGCCAGCAGTTACTCGACAGGGGGCTTGGGCACTGAAGCTTTCTTT. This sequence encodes CASSYSTGGLGTEAFF.

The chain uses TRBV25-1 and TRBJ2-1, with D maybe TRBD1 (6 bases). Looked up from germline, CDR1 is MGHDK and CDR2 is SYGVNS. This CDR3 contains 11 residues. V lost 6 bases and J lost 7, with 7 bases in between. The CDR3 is CASRRGNEQFF. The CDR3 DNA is TGTGCCAGCAGGAGGGGGAATGAGCAGTTCTTC. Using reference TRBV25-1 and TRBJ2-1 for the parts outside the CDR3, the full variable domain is EADIYQTPRYLVIGTGKKITLECSQTMGHDKMYWYQQDPGMELHLIHYSYGVNSTEKGDLSSESTVSRIRTEHFPLTLESARPSHTSQYLCASRRGNEQFFGPGTRLTVL.

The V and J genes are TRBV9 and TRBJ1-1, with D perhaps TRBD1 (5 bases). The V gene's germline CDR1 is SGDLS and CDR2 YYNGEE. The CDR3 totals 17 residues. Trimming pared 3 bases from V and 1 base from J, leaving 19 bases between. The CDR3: CASSGGRVVSGNTEAFF. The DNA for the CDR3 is TGTGCCAGCAGCGGGGGCAGGGTGGTGTCTGGGAACACTGAAGCTTTCTTT.

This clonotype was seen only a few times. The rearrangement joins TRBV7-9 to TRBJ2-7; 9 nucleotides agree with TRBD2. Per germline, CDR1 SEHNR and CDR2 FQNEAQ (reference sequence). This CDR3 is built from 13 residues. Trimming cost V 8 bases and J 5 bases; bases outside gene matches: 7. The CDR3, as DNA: TGTGCCAGCTCCGGACGGACTAGCGACGAGCAGTACTTC. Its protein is CASSGRTSDEQYF.